This TCR beta chain was identified during a study of blood T cells in healthy people across ages (dated by TCRdb to about 2015). About the study as a whole: In model experiments, roughly one uniquely barcoded TCR beta cDNA molecule per two T cells was captured by template switching. Using deep sequencing normalized with unique cDNA molecular identifiers, the study measured how TCR beta repertoire diversity changes with age. To avoid experimental bias, donors of different ages were spread randomly across the sequencing lanes. Donors were grouped into four age groups: young (average approximately 16 years), middle-aged (39), aged (around 56) and long-lived (approximately 82). The study analyzed two additional independent replicas of 1 million unique cDNA reads from the same blood draw for two donors, one aged 18 to 29 and one aged 80 or older. What the work shows at the level of the full study, not this receptor alone: Observed TCR beta diversity per million T cells fell roughly linearly with age, and a significant reduction was already apparent by age roughly 40. Compared with the aged group, the long-lived group had more naive CD4+ T cells, fewer expanded clones and increased TCR diversity, suggesting age selection. Because donor CMV infection status was unknown, age-related changes in expanded clonotypes were potentially confounded. Total diversity estimates from one million sequenced T cells were considered lower bounds and underestimates. Bulk unsorted PBMC profiling prevented conclusive comparison of naive and antigen-experienced compartments. A strong correlation was found between observed TCR beta diversity and the percentage of naive T cells measured by flow cytometry.

A remark on this clonotype: The antigen it recognizes is unknown. No base qualities exist here, and no much larger clone lies one base off it.

From a lookup of the germline V gene, CDR1 and CDR2 are SGDLS and YYNGEE. The CDR3, cysteine through phenylalanine, is 15 amino acids long. Left in the record is the CDR3 DNA by itself, 45 bases read in frame from the first base. The approximately 39 donors, aged about 6 to 95 years, were systemically healthy Caucasian individuals from Russia. Around 10 milliliters of peripheral blood were drawn from each donor into EDTA-treated Vacutainer tubes. PBMCs were isolated by Ficoll-Paque density-gradient centrifugation, with at least 6 million obtained per sample. Trizol reagent was used to extract total RNA from the PBMCs, yielding at least 5 micrograms per sample. The percentages of naive CD45RAhigh/CD27high T cells were determined by flow cytometry on a PBMC aliquot from every donor. Receptors were amplified or captured by 5' RACE. TCRdb lists the instrument as Illumina HiSeq 2500. A second PCR of roughly 7 to 11 cycles was performed with a sample-barcoded 5' primer and a J-beta primer mix. Each TCR beta cDNA molecule received a unique molecular identifier from a template-switch 5' adaptor carrying 12 random nucleotides. Each sample yielded at least 3 million CDR3-containing paired-end reads. All of the RNA was converted into first-strand cDNA using the Mint cDNA synthesis kit, with a TRBC-specific oligonucleotide serving as the primer. Following uracil-DNA glycosylase treatment, a first 18-cycle PCR with universal primers M1SS and BC2_uni_R was performed on all cDNA. In the paper's pipeline: For normalization, 1 million high-quality reads were randomly selected from each sample, with every read carrying a distinct molecular identifier. Reads with shared molecular identifiers were discarded instead of being binned into consensus sequences. CDR3 identification, clonotype clustering and error correction used MiTCR with a Q25 quality threshold and the strictest error-elimination algorithm. Lower-bound total TCR beta diversity was estimated with a nonparametric unseen species model using Euler transformation. TCRdb itself trimmed the public reads at Q25 with fastp, ran MiXCR and retained productive beta chains. Every distinct CDR3 protein forms one entry, paired with its most common genes and DNA. The V and J calls here are based on TCRdb, not the publication. Present in this sample are 540,000 or so distinct CDR3 sequences, 27% of which were seen just once. The top ten clonotypes cover roughly 18% of the sample.

The sequenced sample consisted of blood. This sequence uses TRBV9 and TRBJ2-5, with the D gene uncertain. The end of the DNA aligns better with TRBJ2-1, so the J call may be wrong. This clonotype was obtained from a woman aged 70-85 years in good health. Here is the DNA: TGTGCCAGCAGCGTAGCCGACCGGGTAGCCCGAGAGCAGTTCTTC. Translated, this is CASSVADRVAREQFF.